These 21 T cell receptor beta chains share one sample of origin, sequenced in a study of long-term antiretroviral therapy in people with HIV. Version v3.0 of the immunoSEQ assay ran at survey level. Produced via immunoSEQ multiplex PCR; TCRdb's table is partial and in-frame only. The data contain 40,000 or so clones, 75% to 90% of them singletons. This sample comprised unsorted PBMCs, obtained just before starting antiretroviral therapy. The receptors stem from a woman aged 18-29 years with HIV.

This clone was seen just once. The chain has TRBV7-3 and TRBJ2-6; the D is unclear. The germline V and J ends were trimmed by 3 bases and 0 bases, with 6 bases remaining between them. CDR1 is SGHTA and CDR2 is FQGTGA in the germline V gene. The CDR3 sequence is 15 residues long. The CDR3 loop reads CASSLSHSGANVLTF. The CDR3 bases are TGTGCCAGCAGCTTGAGCCACTCTGGGGCCAACGTCCTGACTTTC. Supplemented by reference TRBV7-3 and TRBJ2-6, the full variable domain reads GAGVSQTPSNKVTEKGKYVELRCDPISGHTALYWYRQSLGQGPEFLIYFQGTGAADDSGLPNDRFFAVRPEGSVSTLKIQRTERGDSAVYLCASSLSHSGANVLTFGAGSRLTVL.

This sequence joins TRBV7-3 and TRBJ2-7; D unresolved. Trimming pared 5 bases from V and 2 bases from J, leaving 13 bases between. The CDR3 spans 14 residues. Germline lookup yields CDR1 SGHTA and CDR2 FQGTGA. This chain's CDR3 is CASSPHGPPYEQYF. CDR3 in DNA: TGTGCCAGCAGCCCTCACGGGCCCCCCTACGAGCAGTACTTC. Full variable domain (rest looked up from reference TRBV7-3 and TRBJ2-7): GAGVSQTPSNKVTEKGKYVELRCDPISGHTALYWYRQSLGQGPEFLIYFQGTGAADDSGLPNDRFFAVRPEGSVSTLKIQRTERGDSAVYLCASSPHGPPYEQYFGPGTRLTVT.

The chain carries TRBV19 and TRBJ1-1; D unresolved. V was shortened by 7 bases and J by 0 bases, with 15 bases between the two germline ends. CDR1 LNHDA and CDR2 SQIVND come from the germline V gene (reference sequence). CDR3 length: 15 residues. This CDR3 is CASTLRAGVNTEAFF. The CDR3 nucleotides are TGTGCCAGTACTCTAAGGGCCGGGGTGAACACTGAAGCTTTCTTT.

The V gene is TRBV6-5, the J gene TRBJ1-1; D is uncertain. The CDR3 extends over 12 amino acids. V was clipped by 6 bases and J by 4 bases, with 9 bases between them. Germline CDR1 and CDR2: MNHEY and SVGAGI. As DNA, the CDR3 is TGTGCCAGCAGGGAGCCTGGCACTGAAGCTTTCTTT. Translation: CASREPGTEAFF.

The CDR3, as DNA: TGTGCCAGCAGCCTGGACAGGGCCCGCACAGATACGCAGTATTTT. Its protein is CASSLDRARTDTQYF. The J gene is TRBJ2-3, the V gene TRBV7-3; 8 bases agree with TRBD1. CDR1 is SGHTA, CDR2 FQGTGA, per germline. The CDR3 loop spans 15 amino acids. The V gene end was trimmed by 5 bases and the J gene end by 1 base; junction bases not matched to a gene: 5.

The chain carries TRBV19 and TRBJ2-7; 11 bases are a match to TRBD2. CDR1 is LNHDA, CDR2 SQIVND, per germline (reference sequence). V shed 5 bases, J shed 1 base, and the junction held 7 bases outside the gene matches. The CDR3 length is 16 residues. The CDR3, as DNA: TGTGCCAGTAGTGATAGCGGGAGGGCAGTGTCCTACGAGCAGTACTTC. This gives the protein CASSDSGRAVSYEQYF.

The chain recombines TRBV5-1 with TRBJ2-1; D is perhaps TRBD1 or TRBD2 (6 bases each). V lost 5 bases, J lost 2 bases, and 14 bases lay in between. This CDR3 is 15 amino acids long. Germline CDR1 and CDR2: SGHRS and YFSETQ. CDR3 bases: TGCGCCAGCAGGGCACAGGGAGGACCCTACAATGAGCAGTTCTTC. It translates to CASRAQGGPYNEQFF.

V gene TRBV5-4 combines with J gene TRBJ2-5, with D maybe TRBD1 (6 bases). The CDR3 runs 15 residues. V lost 4 bases to trimming and J lost 5 bases, with 18 bases between them. In germline, CDR1 is SGHNT, CDR2 YYREEE (reference sequence). CDR3 sequence (DNA): TGTGCCAGCAGCGCACACTCAGGGGCGGTGGAGACCCAGTACTTC. It codes for CASSAHSGAVETQYF.

The sample holds one count of this clone. The chain uses TRBV4-2 and TRBJ1-5; D ambiguous. Germline V lookup: CDR1 LGHNA, CDR2 YNFKEQ. V lost 0 bases and J 2 bases, leaving 11 bases between the germline ends. The CDR3 covers 16 residues. DNA for the CDR3: TGTGCCAGCAGCCAAGAATCGACGTTGGGCAATCAGCCCCAGCATTTT. Translation: CASSQESTLGNQPQHF.

This chain joins TRBV7-9 and TRBJ2-2; weak D call: TRBD2 (5 bases). CDR1 is SEHNR and CDR2 is FQNEAQ in the germline V gene (reference sequence). The ends were cut back, 5 bases at V and 1 base at J, with 11 bases in the middle. The CDR3 loop spans 15 amino acids. The CDR3 sequence is CASSADSLNTGELFF. The CDR3 region has the DNA TGTGCCAGCAGCGCGGACTCATTGAACACCGGGGAGCTGTTTTTT.

V gene TRBV2 combines with J gene TRBJ2-7, with D uncertain. CDR1 is SNHLY, CDR2 FYNNEI, per germline. The CDR3 extends over 10 amino acids. Trimming took 4 bases from V and 4 from J, leaving 2 bases between them. The CDR3: CASSGYEQYF. The CDR3 DNA is TGTGCCAGCAGTGGTTACGAGCAGTACTTC.

This sequence joins TRBV19 and TRBJ1-1; D may be TRBD1 (6 bases). CDR1 and CDR2 from the germline V gene are LNHDA and SQIVND (reference sequence). V was trimmed by 3 bases and J by 0 bases, leaving 8 bases between them. The CDR3 loop spans 14 amino acids. CDR3 sequence (DNA): TGTGCCAGTAGTATCGGGACACTGAACACTGAAGCTTTCTTT. It codes for CASSIGTLNTEAFF.

The CDR3 spells CASSLNRPWEQFF. In DNA form, the CDR3 reads TGTGCCAGCAGCTTAAACAGGCCGTGGGAGCAGTTCTTC. This rearrangement joins TRBV13 to TRBJ2-1; tentative D call: TRBD1 (5 bases). In germline, CDR1 is PRHDT, CDR2 FYEKMQ (reference sequence). This CDR3 spans 13 amino acids. Trimming left V 2 bases short and J 10 bases short, with 12 bases between.

The rearrangement uses TRBV5-1 and TRBJ2-2, with D uncertain. V lost 0 bases to trimming and J lost 1 base, with 7 bases between them. The CDR3 spans 15 residues. Germline CDR1 is SGHRS and CDR2 is YFSETQ. CDR3 nucleotide sequence: TGCGCCAGCAGCTTGGTGGTGGGGAACACCGGGGAGCTGTTTTTT. It translates to CASSLVVGNTGELFF.

This clone was seen a handful of times. The chain uses TRBV10-1 and TRBJ2-2, with D possibly being TRBD1 (6 bases). V gave up 0 bases and J gave up 4 bases, with 12 bases separating them. Germline V gives CDR1 WNHNN, CDR2 SYGVQD (reference sequence). This CDR3 is 16 amino acids long. The CDR3 sequence is CASSESTQGSTGELFF. CDR3 sequence (DNA): TGCGCCAGCAGTGAGTCCACCCAGGGGAGCACCGGGGAGCTGTTTTTT.

This chain connects TRBV5-5 to TRBJ1-5, with 8 bases matching TRBD1. Germline values: CDR1 SGHKS, CDR2 YYEKEE (reference sequence). The CDR3 is 16 residues long. J gave up 5 bases and V 4 bases, and 11 bases lay outside the gene matches. The CDR3, as DNA: TGTGCCAGCAGCGCGACAGGGGTTGGGTACGATCAGCCCCAGCATTTT. It codes for CASSATGVGYDQPQHF.

The sample holds a few counts of this clone. This chain links TRBV28 with TRBJ2-7; D is undetermined. This CDR3 spans 12 amino acids. Germline CDR1 and CDR2: MDHEN and SYDVKM. V was pared by 3 bases and J by 7 bases, with 10 bases between. The CDR3 is CASSLTGQEQYF. The CDR3 nucleotides read TGTGCCAGCAGTTTGACCGGGCAAGAGCAGTACTTC.

The J gene is TRBJ2-2, the V gene TRBV2, with 7 bases identical to TRBD2. The CDR3 consists of 15 residues. V lost 6 bases and J lost 5; bases outside the gene matches: 9. CDR1 and CDR2 (germline): SNHLY, FYNNEI. Here the CDR3 DNA reads TGTGCCAGCAGGGGAGGGCGTCAAGAGACCGGGGAGCTGTTTTTT. It codes for CASRGGRQETGELFF.

Here the CDR3 reads CASSWDRGTYQETQYF. CDR3 nucleotide sequence: TGTGCCAGCAGCTGGGACAGGGGAACGTACCAAGAGACCCAGTACTTC. The chain is built from TRBV7-6 and TRBJ2-5; 10 nucleotides agree with TRBD1. V lost 4 bases and J lost 0; bases outside the gene matches: 5. The germline V gene has CDR1 SGHVS and CDR2 FNYEAQ. The CDR3 spans 16 residues.

V is TRBV7-2 and J is TRBJ1-5; the D gene is possibly TRBD1 (5 bases). The CDR3 consists of 14 residues. Deletions cut 4 bases from V and 1 base from J, with 8 bases between. Looked up from germline, CDR1 is SGHTA and CDR2 is FQGNSA. The CDR3 loop reads CASSSRVSNQPQHF. Here the CDR3 DNA reads TGTGCCAGCAGCTCCAGGGTAAGCAATCAGCCCCAGCATTTT.

The chain carries TRBV30 and TRBJ2-3; D ambiguous. Germline V lookup: CDR1 GTSNPN, CDR2 SVGIG (reference sequence). This CDR3 spans 12 amino acids. V was trimmed by 2 bases and J by 3 bases, leaving 6 bases between them. Here the CDR3 DNA reads TGTGCCTGGAGTAGCAGGACAGATACGCAGTATTTT. It translates to CAWSSRTDTQYF.